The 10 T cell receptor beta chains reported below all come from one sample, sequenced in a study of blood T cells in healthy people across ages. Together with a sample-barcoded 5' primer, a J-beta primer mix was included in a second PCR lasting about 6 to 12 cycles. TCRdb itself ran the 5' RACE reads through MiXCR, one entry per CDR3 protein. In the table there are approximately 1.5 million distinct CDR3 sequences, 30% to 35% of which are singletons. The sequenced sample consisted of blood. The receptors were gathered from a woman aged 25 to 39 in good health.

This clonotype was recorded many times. CDR3 sequence reads: CASSLVGGAASGDSETQYF. The CDR3 nucleotides are TGTGCCAGCAGCTTAGTAGGGGGGGCTGCTAGCGGTGACTCAGAGACCCAGTACTTC. The rearrangement links TRBV11-3 to TRBJ2-5; TRBD2 might be the D (7 bases). This CDR3 spans 19 amino acids. In germline, CDR1 is SGHNT, CDR2 YENEEA. Between the trimmed V and J ends, which lost 1 base and 4 bases, there was a span of 25 bases.

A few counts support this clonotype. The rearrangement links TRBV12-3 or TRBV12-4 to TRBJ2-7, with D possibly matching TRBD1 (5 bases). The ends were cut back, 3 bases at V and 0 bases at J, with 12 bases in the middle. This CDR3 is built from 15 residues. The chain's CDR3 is CASSFAGKDSYEQYF. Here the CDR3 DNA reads TGTGCCAGCAGTTTCGCAGGGAAGGACTCCTACGAGCAGTACTTC.

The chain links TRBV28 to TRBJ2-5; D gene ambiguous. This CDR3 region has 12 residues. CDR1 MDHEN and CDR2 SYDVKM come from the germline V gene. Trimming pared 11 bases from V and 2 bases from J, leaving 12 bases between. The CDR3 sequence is CAGINRQETQYF. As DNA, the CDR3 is TGTGCCGGCATAAACAGACAAGAGACCCAGTACTTC.

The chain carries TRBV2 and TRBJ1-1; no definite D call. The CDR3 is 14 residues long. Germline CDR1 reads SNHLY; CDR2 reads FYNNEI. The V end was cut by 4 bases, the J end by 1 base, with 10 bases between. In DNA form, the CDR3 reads TGTGCCAGCAGTGCGAAGTTGAGGAACACTGAAGCTTTCTTT. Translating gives CASSAKLRNTEAFF.

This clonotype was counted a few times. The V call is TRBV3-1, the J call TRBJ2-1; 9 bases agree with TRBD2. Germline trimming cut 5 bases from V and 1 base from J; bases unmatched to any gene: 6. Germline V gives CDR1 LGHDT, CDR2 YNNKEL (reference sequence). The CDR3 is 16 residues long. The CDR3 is CASSARLAVSYNEQFF. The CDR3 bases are TGTGCCAGCAGCGCTCGACTAGCGGTTTCCTACAATGAGCAGTTCTTC.

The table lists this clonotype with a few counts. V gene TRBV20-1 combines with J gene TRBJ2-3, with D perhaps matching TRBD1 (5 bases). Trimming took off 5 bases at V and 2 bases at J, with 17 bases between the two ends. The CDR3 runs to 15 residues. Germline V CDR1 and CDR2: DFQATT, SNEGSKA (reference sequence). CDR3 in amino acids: CSAGIYGADTDTQYF. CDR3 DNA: TGCAGTGCTGGCATTTATGGGGCTGACACAGATACGCAGTATTTT.

The CDR3: CASSDGGGFRNSPLHF. The CDR3 region has the DNA TGTGCCAGCAGCGATGGGGGCGGATTTCGGAATTCACCCCTCCACTTT. The rearrangement joins TRBV7-8 to TRBJ1-6; TRBD1 is a possible D gene (6 bases). Looked up from germline, CDR1 is SGHVS and CDR2 is FQNEAQ. The CDR3 has 16 residues. V was clipped by 5 bases and J by 7 bases, with 18 bases between them.

CDR3 sequence reads: CASSQERATKAFF. CDR3 bases: TGCGCCAGCAGCCAAGAGCGGGCAACTAAAGCTTTCTTT. The chain combines TRBV4-1 with TRBJ1-1; D is unresolved. The CDR3 loop spans 13 amino acids. Germline assignment: CDR1 MGHRA and CDR2 YSYEKL. Trimming shortened V by 0 bases and J by 9 bases, and 11 bases separated the two germline ends.

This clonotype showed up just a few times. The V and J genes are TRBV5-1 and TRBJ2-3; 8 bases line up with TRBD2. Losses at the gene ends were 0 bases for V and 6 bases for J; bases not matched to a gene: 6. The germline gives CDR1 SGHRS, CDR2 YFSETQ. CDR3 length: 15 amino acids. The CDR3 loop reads CASSLVSGAADTQYF. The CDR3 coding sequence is TGCGCCAGCAGCTTGGTTAGCGGGGCGGCGGATACGCAGTATTTT.

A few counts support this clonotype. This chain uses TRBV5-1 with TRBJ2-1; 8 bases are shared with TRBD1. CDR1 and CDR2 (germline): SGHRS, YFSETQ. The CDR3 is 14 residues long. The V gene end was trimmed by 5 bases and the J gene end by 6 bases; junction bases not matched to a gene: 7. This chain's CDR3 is CASRIDRGRNEQFF. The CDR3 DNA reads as TGCGCCAGCAGAATTGACAGGGGACGCAATGAGCAGTTCTTC.